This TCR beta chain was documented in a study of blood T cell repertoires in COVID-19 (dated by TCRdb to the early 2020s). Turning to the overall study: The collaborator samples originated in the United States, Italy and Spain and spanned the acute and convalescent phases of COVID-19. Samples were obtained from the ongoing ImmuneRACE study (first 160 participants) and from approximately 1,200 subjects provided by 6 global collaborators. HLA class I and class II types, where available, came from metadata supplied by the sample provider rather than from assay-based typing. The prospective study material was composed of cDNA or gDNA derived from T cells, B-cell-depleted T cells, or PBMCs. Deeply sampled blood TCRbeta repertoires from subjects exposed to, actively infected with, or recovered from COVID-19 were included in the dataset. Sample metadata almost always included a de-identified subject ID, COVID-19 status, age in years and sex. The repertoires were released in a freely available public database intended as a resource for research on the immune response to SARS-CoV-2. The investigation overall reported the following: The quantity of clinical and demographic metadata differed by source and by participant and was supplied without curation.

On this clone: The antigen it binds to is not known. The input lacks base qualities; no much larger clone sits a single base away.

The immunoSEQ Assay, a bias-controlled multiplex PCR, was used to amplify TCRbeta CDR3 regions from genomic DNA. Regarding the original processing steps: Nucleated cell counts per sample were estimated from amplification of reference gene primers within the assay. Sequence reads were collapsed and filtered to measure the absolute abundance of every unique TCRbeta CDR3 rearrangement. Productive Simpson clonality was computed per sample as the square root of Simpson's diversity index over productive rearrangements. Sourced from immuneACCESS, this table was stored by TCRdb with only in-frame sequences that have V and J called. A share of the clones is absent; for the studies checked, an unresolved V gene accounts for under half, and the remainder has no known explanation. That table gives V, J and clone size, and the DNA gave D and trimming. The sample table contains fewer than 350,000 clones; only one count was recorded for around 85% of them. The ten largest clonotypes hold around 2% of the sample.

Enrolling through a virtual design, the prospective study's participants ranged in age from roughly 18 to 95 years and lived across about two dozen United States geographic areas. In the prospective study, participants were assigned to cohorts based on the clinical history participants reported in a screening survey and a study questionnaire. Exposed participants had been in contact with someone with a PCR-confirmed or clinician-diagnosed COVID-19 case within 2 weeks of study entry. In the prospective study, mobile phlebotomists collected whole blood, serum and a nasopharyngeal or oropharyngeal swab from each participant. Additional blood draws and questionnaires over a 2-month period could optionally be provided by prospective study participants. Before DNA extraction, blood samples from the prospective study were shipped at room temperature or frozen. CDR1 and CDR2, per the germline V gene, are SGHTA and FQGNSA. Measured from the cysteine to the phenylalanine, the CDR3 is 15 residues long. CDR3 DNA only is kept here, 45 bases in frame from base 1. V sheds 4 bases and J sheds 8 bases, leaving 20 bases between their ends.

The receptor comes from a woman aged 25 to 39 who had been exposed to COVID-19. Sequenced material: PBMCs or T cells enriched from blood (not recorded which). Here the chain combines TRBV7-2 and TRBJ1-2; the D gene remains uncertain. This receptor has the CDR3 CASSSLTRLTQGYTF. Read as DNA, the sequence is TGTGCCAGCAGCTCCTTGACACGGCTAACGCAGGGCTACACCTTC.